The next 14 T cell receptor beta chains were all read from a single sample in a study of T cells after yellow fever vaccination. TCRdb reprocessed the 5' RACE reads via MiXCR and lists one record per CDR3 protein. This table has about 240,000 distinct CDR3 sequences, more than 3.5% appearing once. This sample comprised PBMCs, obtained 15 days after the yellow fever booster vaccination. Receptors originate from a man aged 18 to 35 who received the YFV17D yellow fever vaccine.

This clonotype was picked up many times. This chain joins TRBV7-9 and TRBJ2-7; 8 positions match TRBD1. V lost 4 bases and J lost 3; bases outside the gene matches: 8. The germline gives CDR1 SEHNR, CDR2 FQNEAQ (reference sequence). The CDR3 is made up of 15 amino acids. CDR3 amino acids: CASSSPDRGSYEQYF. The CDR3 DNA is TGTGCCAGCAGCTCGCCCGACAGGGGAAGCTACGAGCAGTACTTC. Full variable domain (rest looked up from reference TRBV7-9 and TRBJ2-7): DTGVSQNPRHKITKRGQNVTFRCDPISEHNRLYWYRQTLGQGPEFLTYFQNEAQLEKSRLLSDRFSAERPKGSFSTLEIQRTEQGDSAMYLCASSSPDRGSYEQYFGPGTRLTVT.

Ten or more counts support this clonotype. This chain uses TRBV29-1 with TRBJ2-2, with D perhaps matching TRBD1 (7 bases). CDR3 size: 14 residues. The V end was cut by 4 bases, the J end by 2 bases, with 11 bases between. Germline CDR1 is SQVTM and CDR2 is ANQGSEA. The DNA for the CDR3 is TGCAGCGTTGCGGAGGGGGCAAACACCGGGGAGCTGTTTTTT. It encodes CSVAEGANTGELFF.

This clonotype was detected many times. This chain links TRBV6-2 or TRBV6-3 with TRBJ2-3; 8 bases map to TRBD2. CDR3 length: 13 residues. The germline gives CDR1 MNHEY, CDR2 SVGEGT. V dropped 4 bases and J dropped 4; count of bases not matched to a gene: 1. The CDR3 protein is CASSSRGADTQYF. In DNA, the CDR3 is TGTGCCAGCAGTTCGCGGGGGGCAGATACGCAGTATTTT.

The CDR3 region is CASSSPGSYEQYF. The CDR3 DNA reads as TGTGCCAGTAGTTCACCGGGGTCCTACGAGCAGTACTTC. The J gene is TRBJ2-7, the V gene TRBV19, with D tentatively TRBD2 (5 bases). The CDR3 sequence is 13 residues long. Germline V gene lookup returns CDR1 LNHDA and CDR2 SQIVND (reference sequence). The V gene lost 5 bases and the J gene lost 1 base, with 9 bases spanning the gap.

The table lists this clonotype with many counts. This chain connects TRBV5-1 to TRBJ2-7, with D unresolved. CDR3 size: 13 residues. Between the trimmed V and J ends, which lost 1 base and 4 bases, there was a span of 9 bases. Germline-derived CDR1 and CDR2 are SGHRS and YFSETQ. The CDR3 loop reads CASSLLPEYEQYV. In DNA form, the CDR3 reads TGCGCCAGCAGCTTGTTGCCAGAATACGAGCAGTACGTC.

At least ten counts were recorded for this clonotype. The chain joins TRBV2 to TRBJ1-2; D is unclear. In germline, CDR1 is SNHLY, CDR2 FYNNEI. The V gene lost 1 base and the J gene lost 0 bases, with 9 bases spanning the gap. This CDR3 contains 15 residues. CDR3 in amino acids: CASSEGPRPNYGYTF. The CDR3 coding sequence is TGTGCCAGCAGTGAAGGGCCAAGACCTAACTATGGCTACACCTTC. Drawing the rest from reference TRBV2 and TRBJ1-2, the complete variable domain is EPEVTQTPSHQVTQMGQEVILRCVPISNHLYFYWYRQILGQKVEFLVSFYNNEISEKSEIFDDQFSVERPDGSNFTLKIRSTKLEDSAMYFCASSEGPRPNYGYTFGSGTRLTVV.

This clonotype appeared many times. CDR3 DNA: TGTGCCAGCAGCCCGGGGAGGGGGAGGACCTACGAGCAGTACTTC. This codes for CASSPGRGRTYEQYF. V is TRBV7-2 and J is TRBJ2-7; possible D gene TRBD2, 7 bases. Deletions cut 5 bases from V and 2 bases from J, with 16 bases between. There are 15 residues in the CDR3. Germline V lookup: CDR1 SGHTA, CDR2 FQGNSA.

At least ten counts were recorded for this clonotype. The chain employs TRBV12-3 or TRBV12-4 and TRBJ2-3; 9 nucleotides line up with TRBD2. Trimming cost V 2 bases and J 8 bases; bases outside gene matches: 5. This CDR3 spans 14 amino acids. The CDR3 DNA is TGTGCCAGCAGTTTAAGCGGGGGGTCCCGTACGCAGTATTTT. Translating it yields CASSLSGGSRTQYF.

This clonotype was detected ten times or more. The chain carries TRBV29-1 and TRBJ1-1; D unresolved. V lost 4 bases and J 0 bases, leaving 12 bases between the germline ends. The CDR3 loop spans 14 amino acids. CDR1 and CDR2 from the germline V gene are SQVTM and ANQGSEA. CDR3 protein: CSVGVDSVNTEAFF. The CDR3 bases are TGCAGCGTTGGAGTCGACTCAGTGAACACTGAAGCTTTCTTT.

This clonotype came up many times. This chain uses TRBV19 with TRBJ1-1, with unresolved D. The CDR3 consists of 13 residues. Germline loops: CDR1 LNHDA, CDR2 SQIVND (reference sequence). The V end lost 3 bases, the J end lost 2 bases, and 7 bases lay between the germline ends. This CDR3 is CASSMTDNTEAFF. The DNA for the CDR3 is TGTGCCAGTAGTATGACGGATAACACTGAAGCTTTCTTT.

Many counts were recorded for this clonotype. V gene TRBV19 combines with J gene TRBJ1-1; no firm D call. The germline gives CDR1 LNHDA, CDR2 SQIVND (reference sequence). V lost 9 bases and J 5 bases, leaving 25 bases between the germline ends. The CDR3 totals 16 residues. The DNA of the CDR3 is TGTGCCAGCCAAGCTTCCCCCAGCGGCGGGTGGACTGAAGCTTTCTTT. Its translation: CASQASPSGGWTEAFF.

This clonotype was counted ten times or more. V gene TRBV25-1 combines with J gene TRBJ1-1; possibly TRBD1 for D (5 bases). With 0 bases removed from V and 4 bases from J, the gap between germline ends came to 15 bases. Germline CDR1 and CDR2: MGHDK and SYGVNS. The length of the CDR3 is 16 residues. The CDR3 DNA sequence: TGTGCCAGCAGTGAATACCCGGGGGGGGGGATCACTGAAGCTTTCTTT. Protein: CASSEYPGGGITEAFF.

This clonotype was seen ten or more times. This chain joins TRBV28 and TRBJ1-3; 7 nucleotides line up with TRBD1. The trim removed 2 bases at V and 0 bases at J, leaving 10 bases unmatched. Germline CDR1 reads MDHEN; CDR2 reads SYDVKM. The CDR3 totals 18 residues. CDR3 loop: CASSLPDREWYSGNTIYF. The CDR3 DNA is TGTGCCAGCAGTTTACCCGACAGGGAATGGTACTCTGGAAACACCATATATTTT. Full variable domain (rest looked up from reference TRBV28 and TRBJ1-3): DVKVTQSSRYLVKRTGEKVFLECVQDMDHENMFWYRQDPGLGLRLIYFSYDVKMKEKGDIPEGYSVSREKKERFSLILESASTNQTSMYLCASSLPDREWYSGNTIYFGEGSWLTVV.

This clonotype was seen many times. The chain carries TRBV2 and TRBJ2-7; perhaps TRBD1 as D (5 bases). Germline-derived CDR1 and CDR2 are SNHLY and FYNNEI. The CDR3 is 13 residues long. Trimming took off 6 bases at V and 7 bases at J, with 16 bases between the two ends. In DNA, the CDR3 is TGTGCCAGCAGCAGGGCAATGAGACTTGAGCAGTACTTC. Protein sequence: CASSRAMRLEQYF.